A single sample is the source of the 2 T cell receptor beta chains below, sequenced in a study of T cell responses to AZD1222 COVID-19 vaccine. Only in-frame clones appear in the TCRdb table, and some are missing; sequencing was by immunoSEQ multiplex PCR. The data hold some 86,000 clones, with approximately 90% observed a single time. The sequenced sample was peripheral blood, obtained 28 days after the second AZD1222 dose. These receptors were taken from an adult who received the AZD1222 COVID-19 vaccine.

V usage is TRBV10-3 and J usage is TRBJ1-5; 7 nucleotides agree with TRBD1. V trimming: 7 bases; J trimming: 7 bases; junction bases outside the gene matches: 10. CDR3 length: 14 amino acids. Germline V gene data show CDR1 as ENHRY and CDR2 as SYGVKD. The DNA for the CDR3 is TGTGCCATCAAGAGGGAGGGGGCAAGACAGCCCCAGCATTTT. Protein sequence: CAIKREGARQPQHF.

This chain connects TRBV6-5 to TRBJ1-5, with 7 bases aligning to TRBD1. Germline lookup yields CDR1 MNHEY and CDR2 SVGAGI. CDR3 length equals 14 residues. The V segment lost 0 bases and the J segment 7 bases; nucleotides outside the gene matches: 3. The CDR3 here is CASSYSRGTQPQHF. Written as DNA, the CDR3 is TGTGCCAGCAGTTACTCCAGGGGGACGCAGCCCCAGCATTTT.